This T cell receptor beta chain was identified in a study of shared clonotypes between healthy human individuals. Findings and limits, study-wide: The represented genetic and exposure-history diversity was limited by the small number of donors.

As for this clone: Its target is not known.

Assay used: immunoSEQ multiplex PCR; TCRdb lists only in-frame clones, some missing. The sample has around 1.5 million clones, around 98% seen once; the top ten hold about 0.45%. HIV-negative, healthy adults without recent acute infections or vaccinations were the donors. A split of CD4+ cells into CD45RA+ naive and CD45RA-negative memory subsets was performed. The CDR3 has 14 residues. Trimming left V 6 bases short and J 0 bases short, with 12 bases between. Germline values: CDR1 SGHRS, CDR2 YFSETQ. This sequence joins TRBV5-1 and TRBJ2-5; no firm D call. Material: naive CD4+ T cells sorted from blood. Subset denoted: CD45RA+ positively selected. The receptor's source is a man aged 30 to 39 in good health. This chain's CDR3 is CASTKRVDQETQYF. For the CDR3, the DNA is TGCGCCAGCACCAAAAGGGTAGACCAAGAGACCCAGTACTTC.